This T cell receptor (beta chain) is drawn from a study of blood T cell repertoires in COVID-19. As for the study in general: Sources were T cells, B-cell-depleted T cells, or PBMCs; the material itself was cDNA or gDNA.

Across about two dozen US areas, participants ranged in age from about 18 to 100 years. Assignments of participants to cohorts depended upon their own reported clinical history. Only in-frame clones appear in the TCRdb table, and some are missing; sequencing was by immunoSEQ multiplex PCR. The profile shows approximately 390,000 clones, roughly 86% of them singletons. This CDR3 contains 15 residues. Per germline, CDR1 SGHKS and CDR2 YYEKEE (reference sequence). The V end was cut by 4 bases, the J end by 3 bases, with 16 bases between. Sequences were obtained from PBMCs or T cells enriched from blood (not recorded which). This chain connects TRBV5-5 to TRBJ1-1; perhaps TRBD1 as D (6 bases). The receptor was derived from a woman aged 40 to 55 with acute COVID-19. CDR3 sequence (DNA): TGTGCCAGCAGCCCTACGGACAGTACTTACACTGAAGCTTTCTTT. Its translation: CASSPTDSTYTEAFF.